This T cell receptor (beta chain) was recovered during a study of T cell repertoires in cytomegalovirus infection. Across the whole study: Peptides in the study included HLA-C-restricted and HLA-B-restricted CMV epitopes. Both CMV infection and a matching HLA type were indicated by public TCR beta signatures.

On this clonotype itself: The antigen is undetermined.

MiXCR, run by TCRdb on the reads, gives a single entry per CDR3 protein. The sample holds roughly 800,000 distinct CDR3 sequences; 25% to 35% are singletons and the top ten take roughly 14%. This CDR3 has 15 residues. V dropped 3 bases and J dropped 5; count of bases not matched to a gene: 3. Germline V CDR1 and CDR2: LGHDT, YNNKEL (reference sequence). The sequence derives from a human donor in good health (CMV status not recorded). Some clones in this sample may be carry-over from other donors' samples. The chain links TRBV3-1 to TRBJ2-1, with 11 positions matching TRBD2. The sequencing here drew on cultured CD8+ T cells from PBMCs, taken from culture after CMV antigen stimulation. CDR3 amino acids: CASSHGTSGNNEQFF. The CDR3 DNA reads TGTGCCAGCAGCCACGGGACTAGCGGTAACAATGAGCAGTTCTTC.